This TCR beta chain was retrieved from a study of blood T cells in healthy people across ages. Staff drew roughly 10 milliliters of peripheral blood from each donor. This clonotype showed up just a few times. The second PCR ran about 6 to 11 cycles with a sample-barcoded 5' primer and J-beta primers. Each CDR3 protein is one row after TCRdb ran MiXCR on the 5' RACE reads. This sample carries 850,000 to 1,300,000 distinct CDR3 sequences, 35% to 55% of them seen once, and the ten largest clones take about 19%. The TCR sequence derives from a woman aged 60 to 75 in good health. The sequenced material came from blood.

CDR3 bases: TGCAGTGCTAGTTGGCCTGAGGGGCCCTATGGCTACACCTTC. As protein: CSASWPEGPYGYTF. The chain combines TRBV20-1 with TRBJ1-2; D is possibly TRBD1 (5 bases). The CDR3 length is 14 residues. The ends were cut back, 3 bases at V and 4 bases at J, with 15 bases in the middle. Per the germline V gene, CDR1 is DFQATT and CDR2 is SNEGSKA (reference sequence).